This TCR beta chain is from a study of shared clonotypes between healthy human individuals. Each unsorted PBMC replicate got 300 ng genomic DNA, roughly 29,000 genomes. Ten immunoSEQ deep assay plates were used to sequence the DNA of unsorted PBMCs. Sequencing was performed with immunoSEQ multiplex PCR; in TCRdb, only in-frame clones are kept and a portion is missing. In the table there are more than 400,000 clones, 81% of which are singletons. Concerning this clone itself: This likely traces to a read error, being one base from a far larger clone.

HIV-negative, healthy adults without recent acute infections or vaccinations were the donors. Trimming left V 0 bases short and J 6 bases short, with 17 bases between. The CDR3 is made up of 17 amino acids. The germline V gene encodes CDR1 MGHRA and CDR2 YSYEKL. The TCR was taken from a woman aged 40 to 49 in good health. Some clones in this sample may be carry-over from other donors' samples. Sample: PBMCs. This rearrangement joins TRBV4-1 to TRBJ2-2; D is ambiguous. The DNA of the CDR3 is TGCGCCAGCAGCCAAGAGGTTCGGGTCGGGTTCGCCGGGGAGCTGTTTTTT. This translates into CASSQEVRVGFAGELFF.